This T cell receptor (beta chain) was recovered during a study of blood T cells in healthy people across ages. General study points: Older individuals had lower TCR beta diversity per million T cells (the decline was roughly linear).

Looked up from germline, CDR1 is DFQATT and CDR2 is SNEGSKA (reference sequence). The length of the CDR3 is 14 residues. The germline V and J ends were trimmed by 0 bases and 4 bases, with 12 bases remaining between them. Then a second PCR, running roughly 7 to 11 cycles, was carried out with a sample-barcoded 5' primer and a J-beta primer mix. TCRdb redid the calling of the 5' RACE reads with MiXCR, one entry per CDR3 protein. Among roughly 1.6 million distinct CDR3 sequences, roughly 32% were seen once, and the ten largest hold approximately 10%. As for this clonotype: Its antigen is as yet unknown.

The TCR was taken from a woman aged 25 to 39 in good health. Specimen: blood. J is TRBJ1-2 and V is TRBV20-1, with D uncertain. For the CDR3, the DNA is TGCAGTGCTAGAGATGATGTCGGGTTCTATGGCTACACCTTC. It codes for CSARDDVGFYGYTF.